A selection of T cell receptor beta chains follows, all from one sample in a study of cytomegalovirus exposure and HLA in healthy donors. Profiling relied on immunoSEQ multiplex PCR, and the TCRdb table lists in-frame clones only, not all of them. The table has 150,000 to 200,000 clones, 88% seen once. The sequencing input was PBMCs. These receptors were taken from a man between 18 and 29 years old in good health and CMV-seronegative. The CDR3 runs from the conserved cysteine through the conserved F or W. A D gene is named only where the DNA matches it firmly. Clone sizes are given selectively: once, few, many, or a class where the clone is expanded.

D gene,J gene,clone size,V gene,CDR3 DNA,CDR3 protein
TRBD2,TRBJ2-6,-,TRBV7-6,TGTGCCAGCAGCCCGGGACTAGCGGGGGCTGGGGCCAACGTCCTGACTTTC,CASSPGLAGAGANVLTF
TRBD1,TRBJ1-5,-,TRBV4-3,TGCGCCAGCAGCCAAGCGACAGGGGGTGATCAGCCCCAGCATTTT,CASSQATGGDQPQHF
-,TRBJ2-1,-,TRBV10-3,TGTGCCATCAGTGGGGATCGGGAAGCCTACAATGAGCAGTTCTTC,CAISGDREAYNEQFF
-,TRBJ2-7,-,TRBV29-1,TGCAGCGTCGAACCGGCGGGGCAGGGGGGCTACGAGCAGTACTTC,CSVEPAGQGGYEQYF
-,TRBJ1-2,-,TRBV11-1,TGTGCCAGCAGCCCCCCCCGGGGGGCGGAGAATGGCTACACCTTC,CASSPPRGAENGYTF
TRBD1,TRBJ1-2,once,TRBV7-8,TGTGCCAGCAGCTTTGGGGTCGGGACAGGGGATTCTGGCTACACCTTC,CASSFGVGTGDSGYTF
TRBD2,TRBJ2-1,-,TRBV13,TGTGCCAGCAGCTTAGGGCGGGCTAGCGGGGGGCCCTTCCACGATGAGCAGTTCTTC,CASSLGRASGGPFHDEQFF
-,TRBJ1-2,-,TRBV28,TGTGCCAGCAGCTTACAGGGCTACTATGGCTACACCTTC,CASSLQGYYGYTF
TRBD1,TRBJ2-5,-,TRBV7-8,TGTGCCAGCAGCCTGGACAGGTCGGACACCCAGTACTTC,CASSLDRSDTQYF
-,TRBJ1-1,-,TRBV6-4,TGTGCCAGCAGTGACTCCCGCAGGGGTGAAGCTTTCTTT,CASSDSRRGEAFF
-,TRBJ2-1,-,TRBV4-1,TGCGCCAGCAAAGGGGGTAACAATGAGCAGTTCTTC,CASKGGNNEQFF
TRBD1,TRBJ1-1,-,TRBV27,TGTGCCAGCAGTACAGGGGGCACTGAAGCTTTCTTT,CASSTGGTEAFF
-,TRBJ1-6,-,TRBV6-1,TGTGCCAGCAGTGAAGGGTACAGTAATAATTCACCCCTCCACTTT,CASSEGYSNNSPLHF
-,TRBJ2-1,once,TRBV6-5,TGTGCCAGCAGTTATTACGGGGGAAGCAACAATGAGCAGTTCTTC,CASSYYGGSNNEQFF
TRBD1,TRBJ1-2,-,TRBV7-8,TGTGCCAGCAGCCCGGGACAGTCTGCTAACTATGGCTACACCTTC,CASSPGQSANYGYTF
-,TRBJ1-6,-,TRBV5-8,TGTGCCAGCAGCGTCGGACGGCCCCGGGGATCACCCCTCCACTTT,CASSVGRPRGSPLHF
-,TRBJ2-7,-,TRBV27,TGTGCCAGCAGTTACCGAAGGACTGACGAGCAGTACTTC,CASSYRRTDEQYF
TRBD1,TRBJ2-5,-,TRBV29-1,TGCAGCGGCGACAGGGCGCAAGAGACCCAGTACTTC,CSGDRAQETQYF
TRBD2,TRBJ2-3,-,TRBV7-6,TGTGCCAGCAGCCCGCGACTAGCGGGGCCCACAGATACGCAGTATTTT,CASSPRLAGPTDTQYF
TRBD2,TRBJ2-2,-,TRBV9,TGTGCCAGCAGCGTAGAGAGCGGGAGTATCGGCGGGGAGCTGTTTTTT,CASSVESGSIGGELFF
-,TRBJ1-3,many,TRBV10-1,TGCGCCAGCAGTGATTTCCAAGTGATGAGCTCTGGAAACACCATATATTTT,CASSDFQVMSSGNTIYF
-,TRBJ1-3,-,TRBV28,TGTGCCAGCAGTTTAGACAGGACAAACTCTGGAAACACCATATATTTT,CASSLDRTNSGNTIYF
-,TRBJ2-5,-,TRBV28,TGTGCCAGCAGCCATACCGGGGTTCACTTC,CASSHTGVHF
-,TRBJ2-3,-,TRBV7-6,TGTGCCAGCAGCCCCCGCCCAGGGCTGTTCACAGATACGCAGTATTTT,CASSPRPGLFTDTQYF
TRBD1,TRBJ1-2,-,TRBV5-4,TGTGCCAGCAGCAAATGGGACAGAGTGAACTATGGCTACACCTTC,CASSKWDRVNYGYTF
TRBD2,TRBJ2-1,-,TRBV2,TGTGCCAGCAAGGTGGGGGGGAGCAATGAGCAGTTCTTC,CASKVGGSNEQFF
TRBD2,TRBJ2-3,-,TRBV5-4,TGTGCCAGCAGCCAACGGACTAGTATTGCGGATACGCAGTATTTT,CASSQRTSIADTQYF